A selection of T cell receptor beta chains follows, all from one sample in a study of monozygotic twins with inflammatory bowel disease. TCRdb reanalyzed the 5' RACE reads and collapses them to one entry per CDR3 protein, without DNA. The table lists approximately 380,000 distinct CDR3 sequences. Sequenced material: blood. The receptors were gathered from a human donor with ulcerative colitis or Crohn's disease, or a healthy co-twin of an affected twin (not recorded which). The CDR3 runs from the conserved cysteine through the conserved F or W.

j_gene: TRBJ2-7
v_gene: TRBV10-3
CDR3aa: CAISEPQGGYEQYF

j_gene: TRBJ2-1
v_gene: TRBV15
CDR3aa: CATSSLGGNYNEQFF

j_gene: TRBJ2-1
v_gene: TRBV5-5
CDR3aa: CASSSLRGSSYNEQFF

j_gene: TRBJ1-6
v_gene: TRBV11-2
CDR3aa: CASSLNRVNSPLHF

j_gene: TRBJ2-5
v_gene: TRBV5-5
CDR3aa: CASSLRTSGGFQETQYF

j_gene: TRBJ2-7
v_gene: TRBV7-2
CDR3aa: CASSQATLAYEQYF

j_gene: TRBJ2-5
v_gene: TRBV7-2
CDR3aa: CASSLGFGGRETQYF

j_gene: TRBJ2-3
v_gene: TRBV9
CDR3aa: CASSVRGARTFTDTQYF

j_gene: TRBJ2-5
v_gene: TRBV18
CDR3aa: CASSPLDRAQETQYF

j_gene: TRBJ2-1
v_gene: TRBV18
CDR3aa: CASSPGQGAYNEQFF

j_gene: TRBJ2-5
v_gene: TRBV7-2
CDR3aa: CASSLGGLGTQYF

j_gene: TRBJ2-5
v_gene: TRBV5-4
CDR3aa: CASSLGSEKRSQYF

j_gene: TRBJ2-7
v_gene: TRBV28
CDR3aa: CASSPEGGVPYEQYF

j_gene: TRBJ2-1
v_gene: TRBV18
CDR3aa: CASSPPSAGDRNEQFF

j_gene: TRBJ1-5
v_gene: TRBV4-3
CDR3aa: CASSQDNGYSNQPQHF

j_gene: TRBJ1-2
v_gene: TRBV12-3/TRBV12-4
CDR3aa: CASSFLSGYGYTF

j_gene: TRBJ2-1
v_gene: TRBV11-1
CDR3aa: CASSPRVSGTSGSYNEQFF

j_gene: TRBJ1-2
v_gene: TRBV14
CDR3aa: CASSQEPGVYGYTF

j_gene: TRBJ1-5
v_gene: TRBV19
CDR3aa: CASSIWQTNQPQHF

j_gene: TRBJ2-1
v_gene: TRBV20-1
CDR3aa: CSAQAGVRQLPHNEQFF

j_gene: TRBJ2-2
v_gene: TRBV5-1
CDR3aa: CASSTGTSDTGELFF

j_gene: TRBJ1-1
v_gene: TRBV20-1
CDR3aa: CSAQDRGFTEAFF

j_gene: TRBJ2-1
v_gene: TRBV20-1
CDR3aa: CSARPRDNEQFF